This TCR beta chain was sequenced during a study of T cell changes during pregnancy in multiple sclerosis. Method: immunoSEQ multiplex PCR; TCRdb's copy keeps in-frame clones and lacks some. The sample has about 28,000 clones, 92% seen once; the top ten hold 4.8%. This clone was detected once. CDR3 length: 13 residues. V dropped 5 bases and J dropped 7 bases, with 14 bases sitting between them. Germline CDR1 and CDR2: PRHDT and FYEKMQ (reference sequence). The specimen was peripheral blood, collected in the first trimester of pregnancy. The chain couples TRBV13 to TRBJ1-1, with D unresolved. This TCR derives from a female donor in good health, enrolled as a control in a pregnancy study. CDR3 coding DNA: TGTGCCAGCAGCACCCCCGAGAGCGGTGAAGCTTTCTTT. This translates into CASSTPESGEAFF.